Listed below are T cell receptor beta chains from one sample, sequenced in a study of cytomegalovirus exposure and HLA in healthy donors. Clones were sequenced by immunoSEQ multiplex PCR, and TCRdb holds only the in-frame ones, with some missing. This table has around 110,000 clones, 80% to 85% appearing once. The specimen sequenced was PBMCs. The source of these receptors is a man aged 25 to 40 in good health and CMV-seropositive. Both conserved end residues are part of each CDR3. The D gene is left open where the match is weak. Not all rows give a size; the values are once, few, many and, for expanded clones, a class.

J: TRBJ2-7; D: NA; size: NA; V: TRBV15; CDR3: CATSRDRGRWYEQYF; DNA: TGTGCCACCAGCAGAGATAGAGGGAGATGGTACGAGCAGTACTTC
J: TRBJ2-2; D: TRBD2; size: NA; V: TRBV15; CDR3: CATSRDRSGSTGELFF; DNA: TGTGCCACCAGCAGAGATCGGAGCGGGAGTACCGGGGAGCTGTTTTTT
J: TRBJ1-1; D: NA; size: NA; V: TRBV10-3; CDR3: CAISDGNTEAFF; DNA: TGTGCCATCAGTGACGGGAACACTGAAGCTTTCTTT
J: TRBJ2-3; D: TRBD2; size: NA; V: TRBV6-5; CDR3: CASSYRTRGTDTQYF; DNA: TGTGCCAGCAGTTACCGGACTAGAGGCACAGATACGCAGTATTTT
J: TRBJ1-2; D: TRBD1; size: NA; V: TRBV27; CDR3: CASSSGQGVYGYTF; DNA: TGTGCCAGCAGCTCGGGACAGGGGGTCTATGGCTACACCTTC
J: TRBJ1-2; D: NA; size: NA; V: TRBV6-1; CDR3: CASKRAGPNYGYTF; DNA: TGTGCCAGCAAGCGGGCAGGGCCTAACTATGGCTACACCTTC
J: TRBJ2-7; D: TRBD1; size: NA; V: TRBV2; CDR3: CATSYDYRGEQYF; DNA: TGTGCCACCTCTTATGACTACAGGGGCGAGCAGTACTTC
J: TRBJ2-7; D: NA; size: NA; V: TRBV5-1; CDR3: CASSLEVSRGTYEQYF; DNA: TGCGCCAGCAGCTTGGAGGTCTCCAGGGGAACCTACGAGCAGTACTTC
J: TRBJ2-7; D: TRBD1; size: NA; V: TRBV10-3; CDR3: CAISETRDSYEQYF; DNA: TGTGCCATCAGTGAAACAAGGGACAGCTACGAGCAGTACTTC
J: TRBJ2-5; D: TRBD2; size: once; V: TRBV5-1; CDR3: CASSSSIAGRDTTQETQYF; DNA: TGCGCCAGCAGCTCCTCAATAGCGGGGAGGGACACCACCCAAGAGACCCAGTACTTC
J: TRBJ2-2; D: NA; size: NA; V: TRBV5-1; CDR3: CASNLGETGELFF; DNA: TGCGCCAGCAACCTAGGGGAAACCGGGGAGCTGTTTTTT
J: TRBJ2-1; D: NA; size: NA; V: TRBV27; CDR3: CASRSRTLNHEQFF; DNA: TGTGCCAGCAGATCTAGGACATTAAACCATGAGCAGTTCTTC
J: TRBJ2-1; D: NA; size: NA; V: TRBV28; CDR3: CASSLWGGSSYNEQFF; DNA: TGTGCCAGCAGTTTATGGGGGGGTAGCTCCTACAATGAGCAGTTCTTC
J: TRBJ2-2; D: NA; size: NA; V: TRBV7-9; CDR3: CASSLLGIPGELFF; DNA: TGTGCCAGCAGCTTACTAGGAATCCCCGGGGAGCTGTTTTTT
J: TRBJ1-5; D: TRBD1; size: NA; V: TRBV19; CDR3: CASNRGHESNQPQHF; DNA: TGTGCCAGTAACAGGGGGCATGAGAGCAATCAGCCCCAGCATTTT
J: TRBJ2-1; D: NA; size: NA; V: TRBV7-9; CDR3: CASSLESQNEQFF; DNA: TGTGCCAGCAGCTTGGAGTCGCAGAATGAGCAGTTCTTC
J: TRBJ1-1; D: TRBD1; size: NA; V: TRBV28; CDR3: CASSPYDRDTEAFF; DNA: TGTGCCAGCAGTCCCTACGACAGGGACACTGAAGCTTTCTTT
J: TRBJ1-1; D: TRBD1; size: NA; V: TRBV5-1; CDR3: CASSSSGTGVGVAEAFF; DNA: TGCGCCAGCAGCTCCTCCGGGACAGGGGTCGGGGTCGCTGAAGCTTTCTTT
J: TRBJ1-1; D: NA; size: NA; V: TRBV10-3; CDR3: CAISEWVKGGRGTEAFF; DNA: TGTGCCATCAGTGAGTGGGTGAAGGGGGGGCGAGGCACTGAAGCTTTCTTT
J: TRBJ2-2; D: TRBD1; size: medium-sized; V: TRBV6-4; CDR3: CASKDRDTGELFF; DNA: TGTGCCAGCAAGGACAGGGACACCGGGGAGCTGTTTTTT
J: TRBJ1-1; D: TRBD1; size: NA; V: TRBV5-6; CDR3: CASSRGGGTEAFF; DNA: TGTGCCAGCAGCCGAGGGGGCGGAACTGAAGCTTTCTTT
J: TRBJ2-3; D: TRBD2; size: once; V: TRBV9; CDR3: CASSPGTSGLTDTQYF; DNA: TGTGCCAGCAGCCCAGGGACTAGCGGACTCACAGATACGCAGTATTTT
J: TRBJ2-5; D: NA; size: once; V: TRBV5-1; CDR3: CASSLEVQIRETQYF; DNA: TGCGCCAGCAGCTTGGAAGTACAGATTAGAGAGACCCAGTACTTC
J: TRBJ2-3; D: NA; size: few; V: TRBV6-1; CDR3: CASSERAGANTDTQYF; DNA: TGTGCCAGCAGTGAAAGGGCAGGGGCGAACACAGATACGCAGTATTTT
J: TRBJ2-1; D: NA; size: NA; V: TRBV27; CDR3: CASSFPNNEQFF; DNA: TGTGCCAGCAGTTTCCCAAACAATGAGCAGTTCTTC
J: TRBJ1-1; D: TRBD1; size: NA; V: TRBV9; CDR3: CASSLDPGGTEAFF; DNA: TGTGCCAGCAGCCTCGACCCAGGGGGCACTGAAGCTTTCTTT
J: TRBJ2-7; D: NA; size: NA; V: TRBV6-1; CDR3: CASSEARTRGYF; DNA: TGTGCCAGCAGTGAAGCCCGAACACGAGGGTACTTC
J: TRBJ2-5; D: NA; size: once; V: TRBV10-3; CDR3: CAISQARGTKTQYF; DNA: TGTGCCATCTCCCAGGCACGGGGGACGAAGACCCAGTACTTC
J: TRBJ2-3; D: TRBD1; size: NA; V: TRBV9; CDR3: CASSFRDRTDTQYF; DNA: TGTGCCAGCTCTTTCAGGGACAGGACAGATACGCAGTATTTT
J: TRBJ1-4; D: NA; size: NA; V: TRBV27; CDR3: CASSFLGGYEKLFF; DNA: TGTGCCAGCAGTTTTCTTGGGGGGTATGAAAAACTGTTTTTT
J: TRBJ2-5; D: TRBD2; size: NA; V: TRBV6-1; CDR3: CASSELGIGLALHQETQYF; DNA: TGTGCCAGCAGTGAACTCGGAATTGGACTAGCGTTACATCAAGAGACCCAGTACTTC
J: TRBJ1-3; D: NA; size: NA; V: TRBV4-2; CDR3: CASSPSRGTEDGGNTIYF; DNA: TGTGCCAGCAGCCCTTCTCGAGGAACGGAGGATGGTGGAAACACCATATATTTT
J: TRBJ2-5; D: NA; size: NA; V: TRBV29-1; CDR3: CSVEETVRRETQYF; DNA: TGCAGCGTTGAAGAGACAGTCAGGCGGGAGACCCAGTACTTC
J: TRBJ1-1; D: TRBD1; size: NA; V: TRBV6-4; CDR3: CASSPTGDTEAFF; DNA: TGTGCCAGCAGCCCAACAGGGGACACTGAAGCTTTCTTT
J: TRBJ1-1; D: NA; size: once; V: TRBV21-1; CDR3: CASNQNGPLADTEAFF; DNA: TGTGCCAGCAACCAAAACGGTCCCCTTGCGGACACTGAAGCTTTCTTT
J: TRBJ2-7; D: TRBD2; size: few; V: TRBV6-1; CDR3: CATGGGLYEQYF; DNA: TGTGCCACCGGGGGGGGACTCTACGAGCAGTACTTC
J: TRBJ1-2; D: TRBD1; size: NA; V: TRBV5-4; CDR3: CASSFQGAPDYGYTF; DNA: TGTGCCAGCAGCTTTCAGGGGGCGCCGGACTATGGCTACACCTTC
J: TRBJ2-4; D: TRBD1; size: NA; V: TRBV5-1; CDR3: CASSVTGTGENIQYF; DNA: TGCGCCAGCAGCGTGACAGGGACGGGCGAAAACATTCAGTACTTC
J: TRBJ1-4; D: TRBD1; size: once; V: TRBV5-1; CDR3: CASSSGTGHEKLFF; DNA: TGCGCCAGCAGCTCCGGGACAGGGCATGAAAAACTGTTTTTT
J: TRBJ2-3; D: TRBD2; size: NA; V: TRBV7-3; CDR3: CASSTGLAASTDTQYF; DNA: TGTGCCAGCAGCACGGGACTAGCGGCAAGCACAGATACGCAGTATTTT
J: TRBJ1-2; D: TRBD1; size: NA; V: TRBV28; CDR3: CASSLFDRVGGYTF; DNA: TGTGCCAGCAGTTTATTTGACAGGGTTGGGGGCTACACCTTC
J: TRBJ2-7; D: TRBD1; size: NA; V: TRBV14; CDR3: CASSRLTGRTYEQYF; DNA: TGTGCCAGCAGCAGATTGACAGGGCGCACCTACGAGCAGTACTTC
J: TRBJ2-3; D: TRBD2; size: few; V: TRBV27; CDR3: CASSRVGLAGEQYF; DNA: TGTGCCAGCAGTCGGGTGGGACTAGCGGGAGAGCAGTATTTT
J: TRBJ1-2; D: TRBD1; size: NA; V: TRBV28; CDR3: CASSPVQGATYGYTF; DNA: TGTGCCAGCAGCCCTGTACAGGGGGCGACCTATGGCTACACCTTC
J: TRBJ2-1; D: NA; size: NA; V: TRBV5-4; CDR3: CASTGLAGSSYNEQFF; DNA: TGTGCCAGCACCGGCCTTGCGGGGAGCTCCTACAATGAGCAGTTCTTC
J: TRBJ1-2; D: NA; size: NA; V: TRBV11-2; CDR3: CASTLDYADGYTF; DNA: TGTGCCAGCACCCTGGACTATGCGGATGGCTACACCTTC
J: TRBJ2-3; D: TRBD2; size: NA; V: TRBV5-6; CDR3: CASSLGTSGVTDTQYF; DNA: TGTGCCAGCAGCCTGGGGACTAGCGGGGTTACAGATACGCAGTATTTT
J: TRBJ1-5; D: NA; size: NA; V: TRBV4-1; CDR3: CASSQMGLRNQPQHF; DNA: TGCGCCAGCAGCCAGATGGGGCTAAGGAATCAGCCCCAGCATTTT
J: TRBJ1-5; D: NA; size: NA; V: TRBV27; CDR3: CASSLFTIQGSNQPQHF; DNA: TGTGCCAGCAGTTTATTTACGATACAGGGTAGCAATCAGCCCCAGCATTTT
J: TRBJ2-5; D: TRBD1; size: few; V: TRBV5-1; CDR3: CASSWDSQETQYF; DNA: TGCGCCAGCAGCTGGGACAGCCAAGAGACCCAGTACTTC